What follows are 21 T cell receptor beta chains derived from one specimen sequenced in a study of naive and memory T cell subsets. The beta constant-region primer was an equimolar mix of two oligonucleotides covering TRBC1 and TRBC2. Four rounds of PCR amplified the ligated cDNA using nested alpha and beta constant-region primers plus SP2. TCRdb re-called the UMI-ligation and nested PCR reads through MiXCR, storing one row per CDR3 protein. The sample has 95,000 to 150,000 distinct CDR3 sequences; 36% are singletons. Source material: central memory CD4+ T cells from blood. The receptor set was obtained from a human donor in good health.

As regards this clonotype: Since a much larger clone is just one base distant, this may be a read error. The chain couples TRBV12-3 or TRBV12-4 to TRBJ2-5, with no clear D. The CDR3 is 11 amino acids. CDR3 in DNA: TGTGCCAGCAGTCTAACGGAGACCCATTACTTC. Protein sequence: CASSLTETHYF.

This chain uses TRBV7-2 with TRBJ2-1; 12 bases are shared with TRBD2. J lost 9 bases, V lost 4 bases, and 4 bases had no gene match. Germline V lookup: CDR1 SGHTA, CDR2 FQGNSA. The CDR3 is 14 residues long. This chain's CDR3 is CASSSTSGRTEQFF. The CDR3 region has the DNA TGTGCCAGCAGCTCGACTAGCGGGAGAACTGAGCAGTTCTTC.

J is TRBJ2-5 and V is TRBV7-3, with TRBD1 matching 7 bases. Trimming removed 5 bases from V and 4 bases from J; junction bases left unmatched: 10. This CDR3 is built from 15 residues. Germline values: CDR1 SGHTA, CDR2 FQGTGA. The CDR3 here is CASSVGGRWGETQYF. The CDR3 nucleotides read TGTGCCAGCAGCGTAGGGGGCCGGTGGGGAGAGACCCAGTACTTC.

The CDR3 loop is CASGRGQGDYNEQFF. The CDR3, as DNA: TGTGCTAGTGGAAGGGGACAGGGAGACTACAATGAGCAGTTCTTC. This chain connects TRBV12-5 to TRBJ2-1; 9 bases are shared with TRBD1. Germline V gene sequence: CDR1 LGHNT, CDR2 FRNRAP. The J segment lost 3 bases and the V segment lost 6 bases, leaving 6 bases of the junction unmatched. There are 15 residues in the CDR3.

There are a few counts of this clonotype. V usage is TRBV6-1 and J usage is TRBJ2-2; 8 bases are shared with TRBD2. The germline V gene encodes CDR1 MNHNS and CDR2 SASEGT. The CDR3 extends over 15 amino acids. J was trimmed by 4 bases and V by 7 bases; bases with no gene match: 8. The CDR3 nucleotides are TGTGCCAGCACGGCGGGCGGGAGGTTCACCGGGGAGCTGTTTTTT. This sequence encodes CASTAGGRFTGELFF.

The table lists this clonotype with a few counts. The CDR3 DNA reads TGCGCCAGCAGCTTGGATCTGGGTGGCGGAGATACGCAGTATTTT. Amino acids: CASSLDLGGGDTQYF. The chain has TRBV5-1 and TRBJ2-3; D is unresolved. CDR1 and CDR2 from the germline V gene are SGHRS and YFSETQ. Trimming shortened V by 0 bases and J by 5 bases, and 13 bases separated the two germline ends. This CDR3 comprises 15 residues.

This clonotype was counted once. The chain employs TRBV9 and TRBJ1-1; 8 bases align to TRBD1. Trimming took 1 base from V and 2 from J; bases not matched to a gene: 4. The CDR3 has 15 amino acids. CDR1 SGDLS and CDR2 YYNGEE come from the germline V gene. CDR3 in DNA: TGTGCCAGCAGCGTATTCGGACAGGGAAACACTGAAGCTTTCTTT. It is translated as CASSVFGQGNTEAFF.

This sequence joins TRBV28 and TRBJ1-4; D not certain. This CDR3 spans 14 amino acids. V lost 6 bases and J lost 8, with 16 bases in between. Looked up from germline, CDR1 is MDHEN and CDR2 is SYDVKM. The CDR3 nucleotides read TGTGCCAGCAGCTCGCCAAGCCGCCCGGAAAAACTGTTTTTT. This gives the protein CASSSPSRPEKLFF.

This clonotype was observed at least ten times. The chain recombines TRBV4-1 with TRBJ2-1; D gene uncertain. V dropped 4 bases and J dropped 9 bases, with 13 bases sitting between them. Per the germline V gene, CDR1 is MGHRA and CDR2 is YSYEKL. The CDR3 is 13 residues long. CDR3 DNA: TGCGCCAGCAGCCGGGAAAGCATGAGTGAGCAGTTCTTC. Protein sequence: CASSRESMSEQFF.

A few counts support this clonotype. The chain joins TRBV29-1 to TRBJ2-1, with 10 bases that match TRBD2. Germline V gives CDR1 SQVTM, CDR2 ANQGSEA. Trimming took 4 bases from V and 7 from J; bases not matched to a gene: 16. The CDR3 sequence is 17 residues long. The CDR3 region has the DNA TGCAGCGTTGTGGGACTAGCGAATAGTTTTGTGGGGAATGAGCAGTTCTTC. It yields the protein CSVVGLANSFVGNEQFF.

This clonotype was seen many times. The rearrangement links TRBV28 to TRBJ2-1, with 9 bases matching TRBD2. With 6 bases clipped from V and 8 bases from J, the junction kept 5 bases outside the gene matches. Germline V gene data show CDR1 as MDHEN and CDR2 as SYDVKM. The CDR3 has 13 residues. The DNA of the CDR3 is TGTGCCAGCAGCATTAGCGGGAGAGATGAGCAGTTCTTC. Encoded protein: CASSISGRDEQFF.

This clonotype has only a few counts. CDR3 region: CASYPKGAPTDTQYF. The CDR3 DNA sequence: TGTGCCAGCTATCCCAAGGGGGCACCCACAGATACGCAGTATTTT. The genes are TRBV7-2 and TRBJ2-3; the match to TRBD1 covers 7 bases. CDR1 is SGHTA and CDR2 is FQGNSA in the germline V gene. This CDR3 is 15 amino acids long. With 8 bases clipped from V and 2 bases from J, the junction kept 10 bases outside the gene matches. Full variable domain (remainder filled in from reference TRBV7-2 and TRBJ2-3): GAGVSQSPSNKVTEKGKDVELRCDPISGHTALYWYRQSLGQGLEFLIYFQGNSAPDKSGLPSDRFSAERTGGSVSTLTIQRTQQEDSAVYLCASYPKGAPTDTQYFGPGTRLTVL.

This chain uses TRBV20-1 with TRBJ2-5; possibly TRBD2 for D (6 bases). Germline V CDR1 and CDR2: DFQATT, SNEGSKA (reference sequence). The CDR3 length is 17 residues. Trimming left V 4 bases short and J 7 bases short, with 28 bases between. In DNA form, the CDR3 reads TGCAGTGCTAATACGCCCCGGGCTAGCGCCCCGGTGGGGACCCAGTACTTC. Its protein is CSANTPRASAPVGTQYF.

This clonotype was detected only a few times. The V call is TRBV12-3 or TRBV12-4, the J call TRBJ2-1, with 7 bases matching TRBD2. The J segment lost 2 bases and the V segment lost 3 bases, leaving 4 bases of the junction unmatched. The CDR3 spans 15 residues. Here the CDR3 DNA reads TGTGCCAGCAGTTTTGGGGGGGGGACCTACAATGAGCAGTTCTTC. This gives the protein CASSFGGGTYNEQFF.

The chain joins TRBV4-1 to TRBJ2-5; 12 bases map to TRBD2. V lost 1 base and J lost 1; bases outside the gene matches: 1. The CDR3 length is 16 residues. Germline CDR1 MGHRA, CDR2 YSYEKL. CDR3 sequence (DNA): TGCGCCAGCAGCCAAGGGACTAGCGGGACCCAAGAGACCCAGTACTTC. Encoded protein: CASSQGTSGTQETQYF.

The chain has TRBV29-1 and TRBJ1-1; no firm D call. Per germline, CDR1 SQVTM and CDR2 ANQGSEA. The CDR3 is 12 amino acids. V lost 4 bases, J lost 3 bases, and 9 bases lay in between. In DNA, the CDR3 is TGCAGCGTTGGTTTATCCGACACTGAAGCTTTCTTT. As protein: CSVGLSDTEAFF.

This clonotype occurred many times. The chain combines TRBV7-2 with TRBJ1-1, with a possible D match to TRBD1 (6 bases). CDR3 length equals 16 residues. V was pared by 1 base and J by 6 bases, with 18 bases between. Germline assignment: CDR1 SGHTA and CDR2 FQGNSA. CDR3 amino acids: CASSLDLGGGRAEAFF. The CDR3, as DNA: TGTGCCAGCAGCTTAGATTTAGGGGGAGGTCGAGCTGAAGCTTTCTTT.

The rearrangement joins TRBV10-2 to TRBJ2-5; maybe TRBD2 (6 bases). With 6 bases removed from V and 1 base from J, the gap between germline ends came to 15 bases. CDR1 is WSHSY, CDR2 SAAADI, per germline. The CDR3 covers 15 residues. The CDR3: CASSRSGLFQETQYF. DNA of the CDR3: TGCGCCAGCAGCCGAAGCGGGCTGTTCCAAGAGACCCAGTACTTC.

In this sample, this clonotype turned up a few times. The chain recombines TRBV28 with TRBJ2-7; D gene unclear. Germline V gene sequence: CDR1 MDHEN, CDR2 SYDVKM. Trimming cost V 6 bases and J 2 bases, with 8 bases left between them. The CDR3 is 12 amino acids. CDR3 in DNA: TGTGCCAGCAGCCTACATCCCTACGAGCAGTACTTC. This sequence encodes CASSLHPYEQYF.

The chain is built from TRBV5-4 and TRBJ2-3; TRBD2 aligns across 9 bases. Germline assignment: CDR1 SGHNT and CDR2 YYREEE (reference sequence). With V trimmed by 4 bases and J by 0 bases, 9 bases remained unmatched. This CDR3 is built from 17 residues. In nucleotides, the CDR3 is TGTGCCAGCAGCACGCCGGGACTAGCAGCTAGCACAGATACGCAGTATTTT. Protein: CASSTPGLAASTDTQYF. Supplemented by reference TRBV5-4 and TRBJ2-3, the full variable domain reads ETGVTQSPTHLIKTRGQQVTLRCSSQSGHNTVSWYQQALGQGPQFIFQYYREEENGRGNFPPRFSGLQFPNYSSELNVNALELDDSALYLCASSTPGLAASTDTQYFGPGTRLTVL.

CDR3 in amino acids: CASRRGRMGLDLNEQFF. The CDR3 DNA reads as TGTGCCAGCAGAAGGGGGAGGATGGGACTAGACTTGAATGAGCAGTTCTTC. The chain joins TRBV2 to TRBJ2-1, with 8 bases aligning to TRBD2. The CDR3 extends over 17 amino acids. V trimming: 6 bases; J trimming: 7 bases; junction bases outside the gene matches: 17. From germline, CDR1 is SNHLY and CDR2 FYNNEI.